A single T cell receptor (beta chain) is shown here with its context. The antigen is unknown. One junction end does not reproduce the germline sequence, and a read error may be involved. 60 Vbeta and 13 Jbeta primers were used in PCR. Clones were read by immunoSEQ multiplex PCR, and TCRdb kept only the in-frame ones, dropping some. The sample contains about 88,000 clones, around 90% of which appear only once. The data originate from a study of cytomegalovirus exposure and HLA in healthy donors. General study results and limits: In all likelihood, a cluster of highly shared sequence variants was a sequencing artifact.

Sequencing input: PBMCs. The origin of this receptor is a man between 18 and 35 years old in good health and CMV-seronegative.

CDR3 DNA: TGTGCCAGCTCACCAGTGGGACAGTCCCACCGACTAGCGGGAGAGGCCCAGTACTTC. It specifies CASSPVGQSHRLAGEAQYF. The V gene is TRBV18, the J gene TRBJ2-5, with TRBD2 identical over 12 bases. Germline CDR1 KGHSH, CDR2 LQKENI. This CDR3 is 19 amino acids long.